The 28 T cell receptor beta chains presented below share a single source sample, sequenced in a study of blood T cell repertoires in COVID-19. Assay used: immunoSEQ multiplex PCR; TCRdb lists only in-frame clones, some missing. The data contain approximately 300,000 clones, over 70% of them singletons. The sample taken for sequencing was peripheral blood. Receptors originate from a woman aged 45 to 65 with acute or convalescent COVID-19.

This sequence joins TRBV11-2 and TRBJ1-6, with TRBD1 matching 8 bases. This CDR3 contains 14 residues. With 5 bases clipped from V and 7 bases from J, the junction kept 4 bases outside the gene matches. The germline V gene has CDR1 SGHAT and CDR2 FQNNGV. The CDR3 coding sequence is TGTGCCAGCAGCGCCGGACAGGGAAATTCACCCCTCCACTTT. It encodes CASSAGQGNSPLHF.

J is TRBJ2-4 and V is TRBV3-1 (or the pseudogene TRBV3-2); TRBD2 aligns across 8 bases. J gave up 6 bases and V 4 bases, and 5 bases lay outside the gene matches. The CDR3 is made up of 14 amino acids. From germline, CDR1 is LGHDT and CDR2 YNNKEL (reference sequence). CDR3 in DNA: TGTGCCAGCAGCCCCTCCCGGGGGGGAAACATTCAGTACTTC. Translation gives CASSPSRGGNIQYF.

The chain couples TRBV10-3 to TRBJ1-1; perhaps TRBD1 as D (6 bases). V lost 8 bases, J lost 4 bases, and 11 bases lay in between. Germline V lookup: CDR1 ENHRY, CDR2 SYGVKD. The CDR3 is 12 residues long. The CDR3 reads CAIWGRGTEAFF. CDR3 bases: TGTGCCATCTGGGGGCGCGGCACTGAAGCTTTCTTT.

The gene calls are TRBV7-2 and TRBJ1-1; D remains ambiguous. Per germline, CDR1 SGHTA and CDR2 FQGNSA. The CDR3 sequence is 14 residues long. V was cut by 0 bases and J by 5 bases, with 10 bases left in between. The CDR3 nucleotides read TGTGCCAGCAGCTTAGCTCGGAGTACTACTGAAGCTTTCTTT. Protein: CASSLARSTTEAFF.

The chain joins TRBV11-2 to TRBJ2-5; D uncertain. The V and J ends lost 1 base and 5 bases respectively, with 14 bases between them. Germline V CDR1 and CDR2: SGHAT, FQNNGV. The CDR3 runs 15 residues. This CDR3 is CASSLAYTSLETQYF. The CDR3 region has the DNA TGTGCCAGCAGCTTAGCGTATACTTCACTGGAGACCCAGTACTTC.

The CDR3 DNA reads TGTGCCAGCAGCTTAACTGGGACAGGGTCTGGGGCCAACGTCCTGACTTTC. Translated, it gives CASSLTGTGSGANVLTF. The chain carries TRBV7-3 and TRBJ2-6; TRBD1 matches 9 bases. Germline CDR1 and CDR2: SGHTA and FQGTGA. V trimming: 0 bases; J trimming: 1 base; junction bases outside the gene matches: 1. CDR3 size: 17 residues.

The chain employs TRBV29-1 and TRBJ2-7; TRBD1 matches at 7 bases. The trim removed 4 bases at V and 4 bases at J, leaving 4 bases unmatched. The CDR3 totals 12 residues. Germline values: CDR1 SQVTM, CDR2 ANQGSEA. The CDR3 protein is CSVAGQLYEQYF. The DNA for the CDR3 is TGCAGCGTTGCGGGACAGTTATACGAGCAGTACTTC.

This sequence joins TRBV5-4 and TRBJ1-2; tentative D call: TRBD1 (6 bases). The CDR3 covers 13 residues. Trimming removed 5 bases from V and 8 bases from J, with 16 bases in between. Germline V lookup: CDR1 SGHNT, CDR2 YYREEE (reference sequence). The CDR3 loop reads CASSLTRTVGYTF. DNA of the CDR3: TGTGCCAGCAGTTTAACAAGGACAGTCGGCTACACCTTC.

This clone appeared a single time. This rearrangement joins TRBV2 to TRBJ2-3; D remains ambiguous. Trimming cost V 6 bases and J 2 bases, with 6 bases left between them. Per germline, CDR1 SNHLY and CDR2 FYNNEI. The CDR3 loop spans 12 amino acids. CDR3 sequence reads: CASRRDTDTQYF. CDR3 coding DNA: TGTGCCAGCAGACGCGACACAGATACGCAGTATTTT.

The CDR3 is CASSYRTSGRDEQFF. The CDR3 region has the DNA TGTGCCAGCAGTTACCGGACTAGCGGGAGGGATGAGCAGTTCTTC. The chain carries TRBV6-5 and TRBJ2-1; TRBD2 matches at 15 bases. After removal of 2 bases from V and 8 bases from J, the junction contained 1 base not matched to a gene. CDR3 size: 15 residues. Germline V CDR1 and CDR2: MNHEY, SVGAGI.

The chain is built from TRBV28 and TRBJ2-7; D is undetermined. This CDR3 is built from 12 residues. The V gene lost 6 bases and the J gene lost 4 bases, with 10 bases spanning the gap. Per the germline V gene, CDR1 is MDHEN and CDR2 is SYDVKM. The CDR3 is CASSPQTYEQYF. CDR3 nucleotides: TGTGCCAGCAGCCCCCAAACTTACGAGCAGTACTTC.

The gene calls are TRBV27 and TRBJ1-5; maybe TRBD1 (5 bases). Germline V gene lookup returns CDR1 MNHEY and CDR2 SMNVEV (reference sequence). Trimming removed 6 bases from V and 6 bases from J, with 18 bases in between. The CDR3 length is 15 residues. The CDR3 here is CASSPWAGQVQPQHF. The CDR3 region has the DNA TGTGCCAGCAGCCCATGGGCAGGGCAGGTTCAGCCCCAGCATTTT.

The V and J genes are TRBV2 and TRBJ2-5; the match to TRBD1 covers 7 bases. V trimming: 6 bases; J trimming: 0 bases; junction bases outside the gene matches: 4. Germline values: CDR1 SNHLY, CDR2 FYNNEI. The CDR3 is 14 residues long. CDR3 residues: CASRAQGNQETQYF. Written as DNA, the CDR3 is TGTGCCAGCAGGGCACAGGGGAACCAAGAGACCCAGTACTTC.

Only one count was recorded for this clone. The chain employs TRBV6-5 and TRBJ1-2; a possible D gene is TRBD1 (5 bases). This CDR3 is 15 amino acids long. The V end lost 6 bases, the J end lost 11 bases, and 25 bases lay between the germline ends. The germline gives CDR1 MNHEY, CDR2 SVGAGI. DNA of the CDR3: TGTGCCAGCAGAATTTCCCGGAGCAGGGAGGGAGGGTACACCTTC. Translated: CASRISRSREGGYTF.

V is TRBV2 and J is TRBJ1-5; the match to TRBD1 covers 10 bases. Per germline, CDR1 SNHLY and CDR2 FYNNEI. This CDR3 has 13 residues. V trimming: 7 bases; J trimming: 5 bases; junction bases outside the gene matches: 2. CDR3 sequence reads: CASTGQGDQPQHF. The CDR3, as DNA: TGTGCCAGCACTGGACAGGGGGATCAGCCCCAGCATTTT.

The rearrangement links TRBV5-1 to TRBJ2-3; D possibly corresponds to TRBD2 (5 bases). In germline, CDR1 is SGHRS, CDR2 YFSETQ. This CDR3 has 15 amino acids. With 0 bases removed from V and 2 bases from J, the gap between germline ends came to 10 bases. CDR3: CASSLVSGSTDTQYF. The CDR3 coding sequence is TGCGCCAGCAGCTTGGTTTCGGGGTCCACAGATACGCAGTATTTT.

The chain couples TRBV5-6 to TRBJ1-2; D might be TRBD1 (5 bases). The germline V gene encodes CDR1 SGHDT and CDR2 YYEEEE. Trimming left V 4 bases short and J 10 bases short, with 20 bases between. CDR3 size: 14 residues. CDR3 coding DNA: TGTGCCAGCAGCGTGTACGACAGTCGGCAGGACTACACCTTC. This sequence encodes CASSVYDSRQDYTF.

This chain connects TRBV6-4 to TRBJ2-1; 13 bases match TRBD2. This CDR3 contains 16 residues. Losses at the gene ends were 6 bases for V and 0 bases for J; bases not matched to a gene: 2. Germline CDR1 and CDR2: MRHNA and SNTAGT. CDR3 residues: CASSRTSGSSYNEQFF. CDR3 sequence (DNA): TGTGCCAGCAGCAGGACTAGCGGGAGCTCCTACAATGAGCAGTTCTTC.

V usage is TRBV27 and J usage is TRBJ1-2, with TRBD1 matching over 7 bases. Germline V gene sequence: CDR1 MNHEY, CDR2 SMNVEV (reference sequence). Germline trimming cut 5 bases from V and 2 bases from J; bases unmatched to any gene: 2. The CDR3 is made up of 13 amino acids. CDR3 in DNA: TGTGCCAGCAGTCCACAGGGGAACTATGGCTACACCTTC. Its protein is CASSPQGNYGYTF.

V and J are TRBV30 and TRBJ1-2; the D gene is possibly TRBD1 (6 bases). The CDR3 is 13 residues long. Trimming cost V 3 bases and J 6 bases, with 14 bases left between them. The germline CDR1 and CDR2 sequences are GTSNPN and SVGIG (reference sequence). CDR3 DNA: TGTGCCTGGAGCGATACAGGGATACATGGCTACACCTTC. Encoded protein: CAWSDTGIHGYTF.

The chain carries TRBV28 and TRBJ2-1; 7 bases align to TRBD2. Germline trimming cut 7 bases from V and 2 bases from J; bases unmatched to any gene: 11. This CDR3 region has 16 residues. Germline-derived CDR1 and CDR2 are MDHEN and SYDVKM. In nucleotides, the CDR3 is TGTGCCAGCACCCGAAGGGAGGGGCCAACCTACAATGAGCAGTTCTTC. As protein: CASTRREGPTYNEQFF.

The chain couples TRBV7-9 to TRBJ2-1, with TRBD1 matching 7 bases. This CDR3 has 15 amino acids. With 5 bases clipped from V and 7 bases from J, the junction kept 11 bases outside the gene matches. Germline V gene sequence: CDR1 SEHNR, CDR2 FQNEAQ (reference sequence). The CDR3 here is CASSLTGTVANEQFF. In nucleotides, the CDR3 is TGTGCCAGCAGCCTTACCGGGACAGTGGCTAATGAGCAGTTCTTC.

In its sample, this clone was seen a few times. The chain couples TRBV2 to TRBJ2-7; 7 bases are shared with TRBD1. The CDR3 consists of 13 residues. Germline V gene lookup returns CDR1 SNHLY and CDR2 FYNNEI. V lost 6 bases and J lost 5; bases outside the gene matches: 7. CDR3 in amino acids: CASREQGTHEQYV. The CDR3 DNA reads as TGTGCCAGCAGGGAACAGGGGACCCACGAGCAGTACGTC.

The V call is TRBV7-9, the J call TRBJ2-1; TRBD2 agrees at 10 bases. V lost 5 bases, J lost 7 bases, and 8 bases stayed unmatched. The CDR3 spans 15 residues. The V gene's germline CDR1 is SEHNR and CDR2 FQNEAQ (reference sequence). The CDR3 here is CASSPTGAGGNEQFF. CDR3 nucleotides: TGTGCCAGCAGCCCGACTGGAGCGGGGGGGAATGAGCAGTTCTTC.

This chain connects TRBV4-1 to TRBJ2-7; D gene unclear. The CDR3 has 17 residues. V was shortened by 0 bases and J by 0 bases, with 15 bases between the two germline ends. Germline V CDR1 and CDR2: MGHRA, YSYEKL. This CDR3 is CASSQDLGGYSSYEQYF. DNA of the CDR3: TGCGCCAGCAGCCAAGATCTCGGCGGTTATAGCTCCTACGAGCAGTACTTC.

This clone was seen just once. The rearrangement links TRBV15 to TRBJ2-1; TRBD1 matches at 7 bases. The CDR3 contains 15 residues. The V gene's germline CDR1 is LNHNV and CDR2 YYDKDF (reference sequence). After removal of 1 base from V and 6 bases from J, the junction contained 6 bases not matched to a gene. CDR3 protein: CATSRGQGRGNEQFF. The CDR3 DNA is TGTGCCACCAGCAGAGGACAGGGCCGAGGCAATGAGCAGTTCTTC.

This clone was detected a few times. V is TRBV11-3 and J is TRBJ2-3, with 8 positions matching TRBD1. J was trimmed by 5 bases and V by 4 bases; bases with no gene match: 5. Germline V gene lookup returns CDR1 SGHNT and CDR2 YENEEA. The CDR3 runs 14 residues. CDR3 sequence reads: CASSSGTGGDTQYF. The DNA of the CDR3 is TGTGCCAGCAGCTCGGGGACAGGAGGAGATACGCAGTATTTT.

In this sample, this clone turned up a few times. The V call is TRBV6-2 or TRBV6-3, the J call TRBJ2-1, with 8 bases aligning to TRBD2. The CDR3 is 17 amino acids. In germline, CDR1 is MNHEY, CDR2 SVGEGT. Losses at the gene ends were 5 bases for V and 0 bases for J; bases not matched to a gene: 9. DNA of the CDR3: TGTGCCAGCAGTAAGGCGAGCGGGAGTCTCTCCTACAATGAGCAGTTCTTC. As protein: CASSKASGSLSYNEQFF.